This T cell receptor (beta chain) was identified in a study of T cell responses to AZD1222 COVID-19 vaccine. Findings and limits, study-wide: The study found Spike-specific TCR breadth and depth rose after two AZD1222 doses. Most donors were white British, females outnumbered males, and clonal diversity was possibly underestimated.

As for this clone: Its antigen is as yet unknown.

Profiling relied on immunoSEQ multiplex PCR, and the TCRdb table lists in-frame clones only, not all of them. Of roughly 100,000 clones listed, roughly 88% were seen once; the top ten hold 6.5% to 10%. The TCR sequence derives from an adult who received the AZD1222 COVID-19 vaccine. The sample here was peripheral blood, taken 28 days after the second AZD1222 dose.

The CDR3 here is CASSYNRVRAEAFF. The DNA of the CDR3 is TGTGCCAGCAGTTACAACAGGGTGAGGGCTGAAGCTTTCTTT. The chain combines TRBV6-2 or TRBV6-3 with TRBJ1-1, with TRBD1 as a possible D gene (6 bases). This CDR3 contains 14 residues. V lost 2 bases to trimming and J lost 6 bases, with 13 bases between them. Germline CDR1 is MNHEY and CDR2 is SVGEGT.